Following are 16 T cell receptor beta chains from one sample sequenced in a study of T cell changes during pregnancy in multiple sclerosis. TCRdb's copy holds only in-frame clones and misses some; the assay was immunoSEQ multiplex PCR. This repertoire shows over 55,000 clones, around nine tenths found once; its top ten account for approximately 5.3%. Sequenced: peripheral blood from another person, used as feeder cells. These receptors were obtained from a human donor whose cells served as feeder cells for cultures in a pregnancy study.

The chain combines TRBV29-1 with TRBJ2-3, with a possible D match to TRBD1 (6 bases). Trimming removed 7 bases from V and 0 bases from J, with 17 bases in between. The CDR3 spans 15 residues. Germline V gene lookup returns CDR1 SQVTM and CDR2 ANQGSEA. The CDR3 nucleotides read TGCAGCGCCCGACCCGGGACATCTAGCACAGATACGCAGTATTTT. Translated: CSARPGTSSTDTQYF.

The chain has TRBV5-6 and TRBJ1-6; the D is unclear. The germline gives CDR1 SGHDT, CDR2 YYEEEE. The CDR3 runs 19 residues. V gave up 4 bases and J gave up 2 bases, with 22 bases separating them. CDR3 sequence reads: CASSGSGWGMGAYNSPLHF. Here the CDR3 DNA reads TGTGCCAGCAGCGGATCCGGATGGGGAATGGGCGCCTATAATTCACCCCTCCACTTT.

The V call is TRBV28, the J call TRBJ1-3; no clear D gene. Germline V gene sequence: CDR1 MDHEN, CDR2 SYDVKM. This CDR3 region has 14 residues. V was trimmed by 6 bases and J by 6 bases, leaving 15 bases between them. Here the CDR3 DNA reads TGTGCCAGCAGCCCGTTTGCTGCGCCAAACACCATATATTTT. It codes for CASSPFAAPNTIYF.

This clone was observed a handful of times. The CDR3 DNA reads as TGTGCCAGCTCGCTAGGGGGCGGCGAGCAGTACTTC. Translating it yields CASSLGGGEQYF. The V gene is TRBV18, the J gene TRBJ2-7; 7 positions agree with TRBD1. V lost 6 bases, J lost 6 bases, and 5 bases stayed unmatched. CDR3 length equals 12 residues. Germline assignment: CDR1 KGHSH and CDR2 LQKENI.

V is TRBV27 and J is TRBJ2-3; D is perhaps TRBD2 (6 bases). V was trimmed by 0 bases and J by 5 bases, leaving 12 bases between them. CDR3 length equals 15 residues. Germline V gene data show CDR1 as MNHEY and CDR2 as SMNVEV (reference sequence). In DNA, the CDR3 is TGTGCCAGCAGTTTATCCCCCGGAGGGTTAGATACGCAGTATTTT. Encoded protein: CASSLSPGGLDTQYF.

The genes are TRBV30 and TRBJ1-5; D might be TRBD1 (6 bases). This CDR3 spans 14 amino acids. V was pared by 2 bases and J by 6 bases, with 14 bases between. Germline CDR1 GTSNPN, CDR2 SVGIG (reference sequence). The CDR3 loop is CAWSSSRGFQPQHF. The CDR3 DNA sequence: TGTGCCTGGAGTTCTTCCAGGGGCTTTCAGCCCCAGCATTTT.

The rearrangement joins TRBV5-5 to TRBJ1-6; 9 nucleotides align to TRBD1. CDR1 and CDR2 from the germline V gene are SGHKS and YYEKEE (reference sequence). This CDR3 contains 14 residues. After removal of 2 bases from V and 9 bases from J, the junction contained 3 bases not matched to a gene. CDR3: CASSLQGASSPLHF. The CDR3 DNA sequence: TGTGCCAGCAGCTTACAGGGGGCTTCTTCACCCCTCCACTTT.

The chain's CDR3 is CASSQGGPSDTQYF. As DNA, the CDR3 is TGTGCCAGCAGCCAGGGGGGGCCCTCAGATACGCAGTATTTT. The chain recombines TRBV11-2 with TRBJ2-3; the D gene could be TRBD1 or TRBD2 (7 bases each). Germline V lookup: CDR1 SGHAT, CDR2 FQNNGV. The V gene lost 5 bases and the J gene lost 4 bases, with 13 bases spanning the gap. The CDR3 has 14 residues.

The rearrangement links TRBV5-1 to TRBJ2-2, with TRBD2 identical over 8 bases. V shed 5 bases, J shed 6 bases, and the junction held 12 bases outside the gene matches. This CDR3 is built from 16 residues. CDR1 is SGHRS, CDR2 YFSETQ, per germline. In nucleotides, the CDR3 is TGCGCCAGCAGACCTCCTCGGGCGGGAGGATCCGGGGAGCTGTTTTTT. It encodes CASRPPRAGGSGELFF. The full variable domain, its missing parts supplied by reference TRBV5-1 and TRBJ2-2, is KAGVTQTPRYLIKTRGQQVTLSCSPISGHRSVSWYQQTPGQGLQFLFEYFSETQRNKGNFPGRFSGRQFSNSRSEMNVSTLELGDSALYLCASRPPRAGGSGELFFGEGSRLTVL.

For this clone: The same CDR3 also results from other DNA sequences found in this sample. The chain recombines TRBV2 with TRBJ2-1, with no clear D. The germline gives CDR1 SNHLY, CDR2 FYNNEI. The ends were cut back, 5 bases at V and 4 bases at J, with 3 bases in the middle. There are 11 residues in the CDR3. The CDR3 protein is CASSTYNEQFF. Written as DNA, the CDR3 is TGTGCCAGCAGTACATACAATGAGCAGTTCTTC.

The chain joins TRBV4-1 to TRBJ1-2; 11 bases match TRBD1. V shed 1 base and J 4 bases; nucleotides not matched to a gene: 5. Looked up from germline, CDR1 is MGHRA and CDR2 is YSYEKL. The CDR3 totals 16 residues. In DNA, the CDR3 is TGCGCCAGCAGCCAAGTTCAGGGACAGGGGGGCTATGGCTACACCTTC. It codes for CASSQVQGQGGYGYTF.

This clone was observed a few times. This chain connects TRBV5-1 to TRBJ2-2, with D possibly being TRBD2 (5 bases). The V and J ends lost 4 bases and 0 bases respectively, with 7 bases between them. CDR3 size: 14 residues. Germline CDR1 and CDR2: SGHRS and YFSETQ. The CDR3 spells CASSVGANTGELFF. CDR3 nucleotide sequence: TGCGCCAGCAGCGTCGGGGCGAACACCGGGGAGCTGTTTTTT.

The gene calls are TRBV19 and TRBJ2-5, with D perhaps TRBD1 (5 bases). Germline loops: CDR1 LNHDA, CDR2 SQIVND (reference sequence). The V gene lost 6 bases and the J gene lost 4 bases, with 12 bases spanning the gap. The CDR3 runs to 13 residues. CDR3 coding DNA: TGTGCCAGTAGCCCGACAGTACTAGAGACCCAGTACTTC. Translation gives CASSPTVLETQYF. Supplemented by reference TRBV19 and TRBJ2-5, the full variable domain reads DGGITQSPKYLFRKEGQNVTLSCEQNLNHDAMYWYRQDPGQGLRLIYYSQIVNDFQKGDIAEGYSVSREKKESFPLTVTSAQKNPTAFYLCASSPTVLETQYFGPGTRLLVL.

The chain combines TRBV25-1 with TRBJ1-3, with TRBD1 matching 9 bases. This CDR3 region has 15 residues. Germline lookup yields CDR1 MGHDK and CDR2 SYGVNS. J was trimmed by 5 bases and V by 3 bases; bases with no gene match: 5. This chain's CDR3 is CASSESGQGRNTIYF. CDR3 nucleotides: TGTGCCAGCAGTGAGTCAGGACAGGGGAGAAACACCATATATTTT. Filled out from reference TRBV25-1 and TRBJ1-3, the complete variable domain reads EADIYQTPRYLVIGTGKKITLECSQTMGHDKMYWYQQDPGMELHLIHYSYGVNSTEKGDLSSESTVSRIRTEHFPLTLESARPSHTSQYLCASSESGQGRNTIYFGEGSWLTVV.

The chain recombines TRBV2 with TRBJ2-5, with unresolved D. This CDR3 has 11 residues. Germline CDR1 and CDR2: SNHLY and FYNNEI. V gave up 6 bases and J gave up 5 bases, with 7 bases separating them. The DNA of the CDR3 is TGTGCCAGCAGGGTGGTGGAGACCCAGTACTTC. This codes for CASRVVETQYF.

The chain recombines TRBV7-8 with TRBJ1-2; D uncertain. CDR1 is SGHVS and CDR2 is FQNEAQ in the germline V gene. Deletions cut 3 bases from V and 4 bases from J, with 9 bases between. This CDR3 has 13 amino acids. The CDR3 sequence is CASSFQGPYGYTF. The CDR3 DNA reads as TGTGCCAGCAGCTTCCAAGGCCCCTATGGCTACACCTTC.